Following are 7 T cell receptor beta chains from one sample sequenced in a study of blood T cell repertoires in COVID-19. Sequencing used immunoSEQ multiplex PCR; TCRdb keeps in-frame clones, though not all of them. In the table there are tens of thousands of clones, over 70% of which are singletons. Sequencing input: peripheral blood. The receptors come from a human donor with active COVID-19. The donor label of this sample is uncertain.

This chain connects TRBV6-2 or TRBV6-3 to TRBJ2-7; a weak D match, TRBD1 (6 bases). Germline CDR1 is MNHEY and CDR2 is SVGEGT. This CDR3 is built from 15 residues. Between the trimmed V and J ends, which lost 3 bases and 2 bases, there was a span of 14 bases. This CDR3 reads CASSYEGGSTYEQYF. Written as DNA, the CDR3 is TGTGCCAGCAGTTATGAAGGGGGATCGACCTACGAGCAGTACTTC.

The V and J genes are TRBV3-1 (or the pseudogene TRBV3-2) and TRBJ1-2; 8 nucleotides align to TRBD1. CDR3 size: 14 residues. With 3 bases clipped from V and 5 bases from J, the junction kept 5 bases outside the gene matches. Germline V CDR1 and CDR2: LGHDT, YNNKEL (reference sequence). The CDR3 DNA sequence: TGTGCCAGCAGCCACCCCCGGACAGGGTATGGCTACACCTTC. Its translation: CASSHPRTGYGYTF.

The chain has TRBV19 and TRBJ2-1; 13 bases match TRBD2. The CDR3 loop spans 15 amino acids. The germline V gene encodes CDR1 LNHDA and CDR2 SQIVND (reference sequence). The ends lost 5 bases at V and 9 bases at J; junction bases unmatched: 7. This chain's CDR3 is CASSSTSGRVREQFF. For the CDR3, the DNA is TGTGCCAGTAGTTCCACTAGCGGGAGGGTCCGTGAGCAGTTCTTC.

The V and J genes are TRBV28 and TRBJ1-5, with D possibly matching TRBD1 (6 bases). The CDR3 is 16 amino acids. V was shortened by 5 bases and J by 0 bases, with 14 bases between the two germline ends. From germline, CDR1 is MDHEN and CDR2 SYDVKM. In DNA, the CDR3 is TGTGCCAGCAGTCACACTAGGGGGAGTAGCAATCAGCCCCAGCATTTT. Its translation is CASSHTRGSSNQPQHF.

The CDR3 protein is CASSGEGQVYGYTF. For the CDR3, the DNA is TGCGCCAGCAGCGGGGAGGGACAGGTCTATGGCTACACCTTC. The chain recombines TRBV5-1 with TRBJ1-2, with 8 bases aligning to TRBD1. The J segment lost 4 bases and the V segment lost 4 bases, leaving 6 bases of the junction unmatched. This CDR3 is 14 amino acids long. The germline gives CDR1 SGHRS, CDR2 YFSETQ.

This chain links TRBV15 with TRBJ1-5; TRBD1 might be the D (6 bases). Trimming took off 8 bases at V and 7 bases at J, with 15 bases between the two ends. The CDR3 is 13 residues long. Per the germline V gene, CDR1 is LNHNV and CDR2 is YYDKDF (reference sequence). The CDR3 region is CATAPRGTQPQHF. In DNA, the CDR3 is TGTGCCACCGCCCCGCGGGGGACACAGCCCCAGCATTTT.

V and J are TRBV5-1 and TRBJ2-1; 9 nucleotides match TRBD1. Losses at the gene ends were 3 bases for V and 9 bases for J; bases not matched to a gene: 10. The germline V gene encodes CDR1 SGHRS and CDR2 YFSETQ. This CDR3 comprises 15 residues. CDR3 DNA: TGCGCCAGCAGCTCGGCTCCGGGACAGGGATTTGAGCAGTTCTTC. Translation gives CASSSAPGQGFEQFF.